What follows is one T cell receptor beta chain and its context. Its antigen is as yet unknown. Germline CDR1 is MNHNS and CDR2 is SASEGT. The ends were cut back, 7 bases at V and 0 bases at J, with 12 bases in the middle. The CDR3 consists of 14 residues. This sample stems from a study of T cell clonotyping in hematopoietic cell transplantation. The method was immunoSEQ multiplex PCR; TCRdb's version includes in-frame clones alone and lacks a portion of them. The table shows 10,000 to 15,000 clones, with under 55% occurring only once. The study's findings and limits: Recipient TCR diversity dropped after transplant; expanded clonotypes rose from day 30 to 180. CD4 and CD8 repertoire contributions could not be separated without sorting. Broader posttransplant TCR repertoire diversity was predicted by graft donor and pretransplant recipient Inverse Simpson Index values.

The chain recombines TRBV6-1 with TRBJ1-1; D is unclear. The clonotype originates from a man between 50 and 59 years old in good health. Some clones in this sample may be carry-over from other donors' samples. Sample: peripheral blood mononuclear cells. The CDR3 region has the DNA TGTGCCAGCACGGCAGGCCCTATGAACACTGAAGCTTTCTTT. This codes for CASTAGPMNTEAFF.